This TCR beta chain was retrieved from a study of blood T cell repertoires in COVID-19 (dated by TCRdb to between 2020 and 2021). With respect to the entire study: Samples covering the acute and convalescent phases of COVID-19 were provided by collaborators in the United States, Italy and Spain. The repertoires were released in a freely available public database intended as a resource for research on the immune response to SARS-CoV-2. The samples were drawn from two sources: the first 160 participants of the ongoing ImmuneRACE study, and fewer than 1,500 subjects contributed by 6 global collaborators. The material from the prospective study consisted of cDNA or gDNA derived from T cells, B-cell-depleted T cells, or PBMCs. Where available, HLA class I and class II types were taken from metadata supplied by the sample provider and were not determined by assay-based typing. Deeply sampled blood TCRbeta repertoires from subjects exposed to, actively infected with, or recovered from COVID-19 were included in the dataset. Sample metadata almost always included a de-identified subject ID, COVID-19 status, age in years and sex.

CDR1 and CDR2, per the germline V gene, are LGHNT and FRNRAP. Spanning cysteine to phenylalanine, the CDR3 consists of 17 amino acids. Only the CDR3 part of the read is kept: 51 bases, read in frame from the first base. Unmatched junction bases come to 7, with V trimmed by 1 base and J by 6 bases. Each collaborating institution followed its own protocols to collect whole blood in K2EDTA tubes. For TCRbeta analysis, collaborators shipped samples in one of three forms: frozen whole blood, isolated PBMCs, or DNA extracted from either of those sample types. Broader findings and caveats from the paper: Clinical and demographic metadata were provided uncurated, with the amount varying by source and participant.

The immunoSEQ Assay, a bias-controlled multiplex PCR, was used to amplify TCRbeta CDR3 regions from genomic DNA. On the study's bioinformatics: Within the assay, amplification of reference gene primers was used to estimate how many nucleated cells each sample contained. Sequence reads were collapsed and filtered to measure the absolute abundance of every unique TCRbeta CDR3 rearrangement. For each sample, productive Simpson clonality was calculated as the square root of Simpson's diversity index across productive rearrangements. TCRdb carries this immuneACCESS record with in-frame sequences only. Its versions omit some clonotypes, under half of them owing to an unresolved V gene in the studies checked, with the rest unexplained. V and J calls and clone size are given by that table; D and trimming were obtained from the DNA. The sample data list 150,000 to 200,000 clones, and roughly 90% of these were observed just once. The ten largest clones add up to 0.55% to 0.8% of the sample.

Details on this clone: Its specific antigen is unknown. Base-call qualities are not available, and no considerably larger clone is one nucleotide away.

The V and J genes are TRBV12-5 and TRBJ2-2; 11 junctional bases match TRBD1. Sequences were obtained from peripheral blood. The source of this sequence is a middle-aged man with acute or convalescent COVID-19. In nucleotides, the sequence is TGTGCTAGTGGTTTGGGAGCTCCGGGACAGGGGGCCGGGGAGCTGTTTTTT. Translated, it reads CASGLGAPGQGAGELFF. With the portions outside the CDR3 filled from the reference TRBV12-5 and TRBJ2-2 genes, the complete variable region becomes DARVTQTPRHKVTEMGQEVTMRCQPILGHNTVFWYRQTMMQGLELLAYFRNRAPLDDSGMPKDRFSAEMPDATLATLKIQPSEPRDSAVYFCASGLGAPGQGAGELFFGEGSRLTVL.